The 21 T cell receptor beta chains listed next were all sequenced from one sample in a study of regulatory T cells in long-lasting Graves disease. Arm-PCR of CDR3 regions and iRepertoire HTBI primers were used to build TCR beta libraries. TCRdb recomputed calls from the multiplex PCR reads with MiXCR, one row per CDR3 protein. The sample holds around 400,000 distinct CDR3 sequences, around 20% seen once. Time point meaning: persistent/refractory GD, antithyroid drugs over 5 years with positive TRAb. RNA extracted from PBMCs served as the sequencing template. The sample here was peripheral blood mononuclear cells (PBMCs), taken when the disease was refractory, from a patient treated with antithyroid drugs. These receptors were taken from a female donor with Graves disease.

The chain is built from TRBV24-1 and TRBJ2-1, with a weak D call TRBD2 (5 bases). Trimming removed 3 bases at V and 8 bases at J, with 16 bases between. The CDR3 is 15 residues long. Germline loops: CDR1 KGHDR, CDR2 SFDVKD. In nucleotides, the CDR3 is TGTGCCACCAGTGATCCGGGATCCCTCGGGGATGAGCAGTTCTTC. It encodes CATSDPGSLGDEQFF.

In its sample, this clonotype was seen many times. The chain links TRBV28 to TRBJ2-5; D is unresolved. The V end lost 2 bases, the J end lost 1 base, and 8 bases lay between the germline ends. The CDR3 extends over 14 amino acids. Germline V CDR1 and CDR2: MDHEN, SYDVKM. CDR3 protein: CASSLPHSQETQYF. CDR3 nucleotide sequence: TGTGCCAGCAGTTTACCCCACAGCCAAGAGACCCAGTACTTC.

The CDR3, as DNA: TGTGCCAGCACCGAGGGGGCAGGGGCAAAGGGTGAGACCCAGTACTTC. It specifies CASTEGAGAKGETQYF. This sequence joins TRBV7-6 and TRBJ2-5; 7 nucleotides line up with TRBD1. The CDR3 consists of 16 residues. Germline V gives CDR1 SGHVS, CDR2 FNYEAQ. Trimming cost V 7 bases and J 5 bases; bases outside gene matches: 16.

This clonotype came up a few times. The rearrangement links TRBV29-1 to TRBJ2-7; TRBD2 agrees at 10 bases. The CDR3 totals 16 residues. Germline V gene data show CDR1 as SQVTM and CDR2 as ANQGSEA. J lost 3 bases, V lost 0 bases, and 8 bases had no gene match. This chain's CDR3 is CSVEEAATSGYYEQYF. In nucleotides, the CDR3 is TGCAGCGTTGAAGAGGCTGCGACTAGCGGGTACTACGAGCAGTACTTC.

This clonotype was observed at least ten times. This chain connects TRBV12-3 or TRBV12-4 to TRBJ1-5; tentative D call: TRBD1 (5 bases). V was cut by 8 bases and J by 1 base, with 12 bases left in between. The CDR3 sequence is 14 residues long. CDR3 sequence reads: CASQGGESNQPQHF. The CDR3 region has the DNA TGTGCCAGCCAGGGAGGCGAAAGCAATCAGCCCCAGCATTTT.

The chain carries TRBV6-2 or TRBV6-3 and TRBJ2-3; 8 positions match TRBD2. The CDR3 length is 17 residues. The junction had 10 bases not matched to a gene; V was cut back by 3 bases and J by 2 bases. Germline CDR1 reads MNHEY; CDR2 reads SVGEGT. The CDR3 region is CASSYESPSGPTDTQYF. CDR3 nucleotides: TGTGCCAGCAGTTATGAAAGTCCTAGCGGGCCCACAGATACGCAGTATTTT.

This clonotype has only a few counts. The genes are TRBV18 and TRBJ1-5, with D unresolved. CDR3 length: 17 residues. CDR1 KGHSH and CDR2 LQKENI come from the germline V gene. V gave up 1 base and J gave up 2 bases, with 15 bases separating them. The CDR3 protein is CASSPQNLRTGNQPQHF. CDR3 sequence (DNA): TGTGCCAGCTCACCACAGAACCTTAGGACGGGCAATCAGCCCCAGCATTTT. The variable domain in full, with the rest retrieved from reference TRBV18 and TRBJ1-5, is NAGVMQNPRHLVRRRGQEARLRCSPMKGHSHVYWYRQLPEEGLKFMVYLQKENIIDESGMPKERFSAEFPKEGPSILRIQQVVRGDSAAYFCASSPQNLRTGNQPQHFGDGTRLSIL.

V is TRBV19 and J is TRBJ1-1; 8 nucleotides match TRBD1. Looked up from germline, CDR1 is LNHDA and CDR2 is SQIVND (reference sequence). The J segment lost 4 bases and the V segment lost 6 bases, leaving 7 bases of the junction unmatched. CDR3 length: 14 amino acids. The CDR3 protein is CASRDREGGTEAFF. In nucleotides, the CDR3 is TGTGCCAGTAGGGACAGGGAAGGGGGCACTGAAGCTTTCTTT. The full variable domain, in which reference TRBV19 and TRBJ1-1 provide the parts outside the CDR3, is DGGITQSPKYLFRKEGQNVTLSCEQNLNHDAMYWYRQDPGQGLRLIYYSQIVNDFQKGDIAEGYSVSREKKESFPLTVTSAQKNPTAFYLCASRDREGGTEAFFGQGTRLTVV.

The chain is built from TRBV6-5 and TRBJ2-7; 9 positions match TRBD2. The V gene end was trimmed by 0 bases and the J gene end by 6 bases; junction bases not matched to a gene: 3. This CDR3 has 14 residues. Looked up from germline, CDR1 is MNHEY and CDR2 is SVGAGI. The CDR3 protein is CASSYSAGGVEQYF. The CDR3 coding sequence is TGTGCCAGCAGTTACTCAGCGGGAGGCGTCGAGCAGTACTTC.

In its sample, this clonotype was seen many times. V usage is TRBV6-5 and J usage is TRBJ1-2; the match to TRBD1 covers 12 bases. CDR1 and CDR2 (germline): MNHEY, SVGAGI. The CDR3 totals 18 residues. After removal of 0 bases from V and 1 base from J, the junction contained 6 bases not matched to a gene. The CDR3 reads CASSYSGQGASFNYGYTF. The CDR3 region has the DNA TGTGCCAGCAGTTACTCGGGACAGGGGGCCAGTTTTAACTATGGCTACACCTTC.

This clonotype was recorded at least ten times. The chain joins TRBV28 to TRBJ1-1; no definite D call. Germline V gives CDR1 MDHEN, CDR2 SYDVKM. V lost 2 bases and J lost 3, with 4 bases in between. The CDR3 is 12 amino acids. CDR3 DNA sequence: TGTGCCAGCAGTTTAAGGTACACTGAAGCTTTCTTT. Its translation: CASSLRYTEAFF.

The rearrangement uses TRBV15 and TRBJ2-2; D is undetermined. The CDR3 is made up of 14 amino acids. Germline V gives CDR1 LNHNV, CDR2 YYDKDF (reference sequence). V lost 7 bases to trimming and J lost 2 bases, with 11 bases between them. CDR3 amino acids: CATKAPANTGELFF. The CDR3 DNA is TGTGCCACCAAAGCCCCTGCCAACACCGGGGAGCTGTTTTTT.

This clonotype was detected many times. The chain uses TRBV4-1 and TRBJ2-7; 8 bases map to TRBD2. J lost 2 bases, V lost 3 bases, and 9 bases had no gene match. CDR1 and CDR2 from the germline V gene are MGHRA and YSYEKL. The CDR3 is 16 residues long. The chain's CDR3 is CASSHPTSGKTYEQYF. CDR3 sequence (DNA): TGCGCCAGCAGCCATCCAACTAGCGGAAAGACCTACGAGCAGTACTTC.

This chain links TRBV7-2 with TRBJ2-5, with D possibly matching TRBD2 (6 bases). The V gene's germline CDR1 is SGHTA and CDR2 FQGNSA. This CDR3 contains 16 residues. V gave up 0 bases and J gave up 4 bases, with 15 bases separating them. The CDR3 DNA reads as TGTGCCAGCAGCTTAGCGGGCGGGACCCCCAGAGAGACCCAGTACTTC. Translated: CASSLAGGTPRETQYF.

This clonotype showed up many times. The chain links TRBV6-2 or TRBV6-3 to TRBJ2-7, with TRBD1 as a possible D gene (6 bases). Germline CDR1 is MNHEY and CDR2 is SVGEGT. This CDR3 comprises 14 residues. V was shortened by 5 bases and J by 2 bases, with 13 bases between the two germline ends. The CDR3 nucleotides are TGTGCCAGCAGTGCCAGGGGACGAACCTACGAGCAGTACTTC. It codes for CASSARGRTYEQYF.

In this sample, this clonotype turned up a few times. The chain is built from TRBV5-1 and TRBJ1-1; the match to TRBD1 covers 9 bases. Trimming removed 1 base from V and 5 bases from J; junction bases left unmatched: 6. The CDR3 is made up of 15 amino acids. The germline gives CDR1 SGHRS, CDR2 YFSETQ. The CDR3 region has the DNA TGCGCCAGCAGCTTGTTTGGGACAGGGTCGACTGAAGCTTTCTTT. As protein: CASSLFGTGSTEAFF. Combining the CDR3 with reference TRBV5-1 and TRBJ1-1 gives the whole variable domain KAGVTQTPRYLIKTRGQQVTLSCSPISGHRSVSWYQQTPGQGLQFLFEYFSETQRNKGNFPGRFSGRQFSNSRSEMNVSTLELGDSALYLCASSLFGTGSTEAFFGQGTRLTVV.

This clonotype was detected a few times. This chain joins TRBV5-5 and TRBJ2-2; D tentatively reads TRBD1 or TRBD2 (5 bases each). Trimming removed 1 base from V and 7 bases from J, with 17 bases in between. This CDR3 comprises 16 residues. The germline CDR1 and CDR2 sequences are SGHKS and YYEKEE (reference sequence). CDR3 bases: TGTGCCAGCAGCTTGCGGGACGGCGTCTTTGGCGGGGAGCTGTTTTTT. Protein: CASSLRDGVFGGELFF.

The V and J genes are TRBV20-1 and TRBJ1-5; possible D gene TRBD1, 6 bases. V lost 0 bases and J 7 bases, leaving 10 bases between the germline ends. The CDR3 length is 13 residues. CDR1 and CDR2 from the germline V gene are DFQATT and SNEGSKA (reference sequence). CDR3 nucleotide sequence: TGCAGTGCTAGAGACTACAGGGACCAGCCCCAGCATTTT. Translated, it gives CSARDYRDQPQHF.

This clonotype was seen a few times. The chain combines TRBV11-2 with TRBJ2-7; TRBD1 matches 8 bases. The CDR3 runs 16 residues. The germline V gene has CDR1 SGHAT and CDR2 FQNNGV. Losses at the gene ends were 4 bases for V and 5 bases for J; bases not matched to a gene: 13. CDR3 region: CASSSLKASGGNEQYF. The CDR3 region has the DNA TGTGCCAGCAGCTCATTAAAGGCGTCAGGGGGCAACGAGCAGTACTTC.

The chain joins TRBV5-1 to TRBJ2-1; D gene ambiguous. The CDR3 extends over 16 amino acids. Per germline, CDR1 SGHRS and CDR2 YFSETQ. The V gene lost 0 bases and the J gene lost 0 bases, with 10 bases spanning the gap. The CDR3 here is CASSLEGQNSYNEQFF. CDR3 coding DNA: TGCGCCAGCAGCTTGGAAGGCCAAAACTCCTACAATGAGCAGTTCTTC.

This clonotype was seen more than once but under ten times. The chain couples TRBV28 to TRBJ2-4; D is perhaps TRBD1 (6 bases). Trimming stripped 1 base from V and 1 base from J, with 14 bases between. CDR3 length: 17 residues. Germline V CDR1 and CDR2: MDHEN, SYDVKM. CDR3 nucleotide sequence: TGTGCCAGCAGTTTATCGGACAGCCCCAGGGCCAAAAACATTCAGTACTTC. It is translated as CASSLSDSPRAKNIQYF.